The 25 T cell receptor beta chains presented below share a single source sample, sequenced in a study of T-cell memory formation after mild COVID-19. TCRdb re-called the 5' RACE reads with MiXCR, one entry per CDR3 protein. The table records about 620,000 distinct CDR3 sequences, roughly 18% of them present only once. Sequencing was performed on PBMCs or a T cell subset sorted from them (not recorded which). All receptors derive from an adult woman who had mild COVID-19 (a few samples of this study predate the infection). Cell type and time point are not known.

CDR3 in DNA: TGTGCCAGCAGCACTGGGACTAGCGGGAGATCGATCGGCAATGAGCAGTTCTTC. As protein: CASSTGTSGRSIGNEQFF. The chain recombines TRBV21-1 with TRBJ2-1; whether TRBD2, the table's D call, matches the DNA was not checked. TRBV21-1 is marked as a pseudogene. The CDR3 is made up of 18 amino acids.

A few counts support this clonotype. The gene calls are TRBV6-1 and TRBJ2-7; D is perhaps TRBD2 (5 bases). The CDR3 sequence is 12 residues long. The germline V gene encodes CDR1 MNHNS and CDR2 SASEGT. V was clipped by 3 bases and J by 7 bases, with 10 bases between them. The CDR3 nucleotides are TGTGCCAGCAGTGATGTGGGGAGAGAGCAGTACTTC. It specifies CASSDVGREQYF.

This rearrangement joins TRBV6-2 or TRBV6-3 to TRBJ2-1; D ambiguous. This CDR3 has 12 amino acids. Germline-derived CDR1 and CDR2 are MNHEY and SVGEGT. Trimming removed 5 bases from V and 11 bases from J, with 13 bases in between. CDR3 in DNA: TGTGCCAGCAGTATCGGCGTATGGAAGCAGTTCTTC. Its translation: CASSIGVWKQFF.

This clonotype was counted many times. This sequence joins TRBV12-3 or TRBV12-4 and TRBJ1-5, with 8 bases aligning to TRBD1. Trimming at V came to 1 base and at J to 7 bases, leaving 12 bases not matched to a gene. The CDR3 extends over 17 amino acids. In nucleotides, the CDR3 is TGTGCCAGCAGTTTAGGTCCCCCCGCAGGGGGCGAGCAGCCCCAGCATTTT. Its protein product is CASSLGPPAGGEQPQHF.

This clonotype has just a few counts. J is TRBJ1-2 and V is TRBV4-2; D is perhaps TRBD1 (6 bases). Germline V gene lookup returns CDR1 LGHNA and CDR2 YNFKEQ. With 2 bases removed from V and 0 bases from J, the gap between germline ends came to 10 bases. The CDR3 sequence is 15 residues long. The CDR3 nucleotides read TGTGCCAGCAGCCAACCGGACAGATCTAACTATGGCTACACCTTC. It codes for CASSQPDRSNYGYTF.

J is TRBJ2-6 and V is TRBV6-4; 7 bases are shared with TRBD2. V lost 5 bases to trimming and J lost 4 bases; unmatched junction nucleotides: 8. The length of the CDR3 is 16 residues. Germline CDR1 is MRHNA and CDR2 is SNTAGT. In DNA form, the CDR3 reads TGTGCCAGCAGTCCTTCCGGGGGGACCGGGGCCAACGTCCTGACTTTC. It encodes CASSPSGGTGANVLTF.

The sample holds many counts of this clonotype. The chain couples TRBV7-2 to TRBJ2-7, with TRBD2 identical over 10 bases. The length of the CDR3 is 16 residues. In germline, CDR1 is SGHTA, CDR2 FQGNSA. V shed 1 base and J 3 bases; nucleotides not matched to a gene: 6. The CDR3 DNA sequence: TGTGCCAGCAGCTTAGTCCCCAGCGGGGGGGGCTACGAGCAGTACTTC. Encoded protein: CASSLVPSGGGYEQYF.

This clonotype appeared many times. CDR3 nucleotide sequence: TGTGCCAGCAGTTTAGTCTCTAGCGGGAGGGCCCCGTACGAGCAGTACTTC. Amino acids: CASSLVSSGRAPYEQYF. The J gene is TRBJ2-7, the V gene TRBV27, with 12 bases fitting TRBD2. V gave up 2 bases and J gave up 4 bases; unmatched junction bases: 9. CDR1 is MNHEY, CDR2 SMNVEV, per germline (reference sequence). The CDR3 is 17 residues long.

In this sample, this clonotype turned up a few times. The V call is TRBV7-8, the J call TRBJ2-3; TRBD2 matches 10 bases. CDR3 size: 19 residues. J lost 4 bases, V lost 2 bases, and 15 bases had no gene match. Per germline, CDR1 SGHVS and CDR2 FQNEAQ. The CDR3 region is CASSLQRQPSGRAADTQYF. CDR3 in DNA: TGTGCCAGCAGCTTACAGAGGCAGCCTAGCGGGAGAGCAGCAGATACGCAGTATTTT. Combining the CDR3 with reference TRBV7-8 and TRBJ2-3 gives the whole variable domain GAGVSQSPRYKVAKRGQDVALRCDPISGHVSLFWYQQALGQGPEFLTYFQNEAQLDKSGLPSDRFFAERPEGSVSTLKIQRTQQEDSAVYLCASSLQRQPSGRAADTQYFGPGTRLTVL.

The rearrangement joins TRBV5-4 to TRBJ2-7, with TRBD1 identical over 10 bases. Germline lookup yields CDR1 SGHNT and CDR2 YYREEE (reference sequence). This CDR3 is built from 15 residues. The J segment lost 5 bases and the V segment lost 4 bases, leaving 9 bases of the junction unmatched. The DNA for the CDR3 is TGTGCCAGCAGCCGGAGGTATGGGACAGGGGACGAGCAGTACTTC. It codes for CASSRRYGTGDEQYF.

V and J are TRBV20-1 and TRBJ2-3, with D perhaps matching TRBD1 or TRBD2 (5 bases each). The CDR3 is 12 residues long. CDR1 is DFQATT and CDR2 is SNEGSKA in the germline V gene (reference sequence). This chain's CDR3 is CSSTGAADTQYF. CDR3 coding DNA: TGCAGCTCCACCGGGGCCGCAGATACGCAGTATTTT.

This clonotype was observed at least ten times. The V gene is TRBV6-1, the J gene TRBJ2-4, with TRBD2 as a possible D gene (5 bases). Trimming left V 8 bases short and J 5 bases short, with 13 bases between. The CDR3 consists of 13 residues. Germline CDR1 and CDR2: MNHNS and SASEGT. The CDR3 region is CASFRTGENIQYF. DNA for the CDR3: TGTGCCAGCTTCCGGACCGGGGAAAACATTCAGTACTTC.

The chain links TRBV7-2 to TRBJ2-1; 9 nucleotides align to TRBD1. Germline-derived CDR1 and CDR2 are SGHTA and FQGNSA. V lost 2 bases, J lost 7 bases, and 6 bases stayed unmatched. The CDR3 contains 15 residues. CDR3 region: CASSLQAGQGNEQFF. For the CDR3, the DNA is TGTGCCAGCAGCTTACAAGCGGGACAGGGTAATGAGCAGTTCTTC. The whole variable domain, remainder taken from reference TRBV7-2 and TRBJ2-1, is GAGVSQSPSNKVTEKGKDVELRCDPISGHTALYWYRQSLGQGLEFLIYFQGNSAPDKSGLPSDRFSAERTGGSVSTLTIQRTQQEDSAVYLCASSLQAGQGNEQFFGPGTRLTVL.

The table lists this clonotype with a few counts. The genes are TRBV5-6 and TRBJ2-7, with D unclear. Trimming left V 3 bases short and J 4 bases short, with 20 bases between. The CDR3 has 16 amino acids. Looked up from germline, CDR1 is SGHDT and CDR2 is YYEEEE. The CDR3 sequence is CASSSKLVQRDYEQYF. CDR3 sequence (DNA): TGTGCCAGCAGCTCAAAACTCGTACAGAGAGATTACGAGCAGTACTTC.

This clonotype appeared a few times. The V gene is TRBV4-1, the J gene TRBJ2-7, with 8 bases that match TRBD2. Germline trimming cut 4 bases from V and 0 bases from J; bases unmatched to any gene: 8. The length of the CDR3 is 16 residues. Per germline, CDR1 MGHRA and CDR2 YSYEKL. This chain's CDR3 is CASSRLAFPSSYEQYF. In DNA, the CDR3 is TGCGCCAGCAGCCGACTAGCGTTTCCGAGCTCCTACGAGCAGTACTTC.

The chain combines TRBV12-3 or TRBV12-4 with TRBJ1-2; 8 bases are a match to TRBD1. This CDR3 comprises 15 residues. The V gene end was trimmed by 4 bases and the J gene end by 5 bases; junction bases not matched to a gene: 9. The CDR3 loop is CASSSLGQGGYGYTF. CDR3 coding DNA: TGTGCCAGCAGTTCTTTAGGACAGGGCGGATATGGCTACACCTTC.

The rearrangement joins TRBV7-2 to TRBJ2-3; 7 bases map to TRBD2. Germline CDR1 SGHTA, CDR2 FQGNSA. CDR3 length equals 15 residues. With 6 bases clipped from V and 5 bases from J, the junction kept 11 bases outside the gene matches. The CDR3 coding sequence is TGTGCCAGCAGGAGTTTGCGGGAGTTCGGAGATACGCAGTATTTT. Amino acids: CASRSLREFGDTQYF.

This clonotype was observed a handful of times. In DNA form, the CDR3 reads TGCGCCAGCAGCTTGGACAGGGGGGCTACAGATACGCAGTATTTT. Translated: CASSLDRGATDTQYF. This chain connects TRBV5-1 to TRBJ2-3, with 8 bases aligning to TRBD1. Germline V gene sequence: CDR1 SGHRS, CDR2 YFSETQ. Germline trimming cut 0 bases from V and 3 bases from J; bases unmatched to any gene: 3. This CDR3 is built from 15 residues.

The rearrangement links TRBV20-1 to TRBJ2-4; 9 nucleotides align to TRBD2. Germline-derived CDR1 and CDR2 are DFQATT and SNEGSKA (reference sequence). The CDR3 sequence is 11 residues long. The ends lost 6 bases at V and 9 bases at J; junction bases unmatched: 3. The CDR3 sequence is CSAAGGAIQYF. The CDR3 region has the DNA TGCAGTGCAGCGGGAGGAGCCATTCAGTACTTC.

About this clonotype itself: This is likely a read error, given that the CDR3 carries no conserved phenylalanine or tryptophan at its end. The DNA is left out, because the CDR3 cannot be placed on it with certainty; the CDR3 is given as TCRdb lists it. V and J are TRBV7-3 and TRBJ2-1; TRBD2, the table's D call, lacks a check against the DNA. The CDR3 spans 12 amino acids, including both terminal residues. The germline CDR1 and CDR2 sequences are SGHTA and FQGTGA. CDR3 region: CASSLPGTSGSV.

The chain employs TRBV5-1 and TRBJ2-7; 11 bases agree with TRBD1. The CDR3 totals 15 residues. Germline CDR1 and CDR2: SGHRS and YFSETQ. The ends lost 3 bases at V and 6 bases at J; junction bases unmatched: 8. This chain's CDR3 is CASSYRDRGKGEQYF. Written as DNA, the CDR3 is TGCGCCAGCAGCTACCGGGACAGGGGGAAAGGCGAGCAGTACTTC.

The V and J genes are TRBV12-3 or TRBV12-4 and TRBJ1-3; the D gene is possibly TRBD1 (5 bases). This CDR3 spans 14 amino acids. V was pared by 6 bases and J by 4 bases, with 13 bases between. CDR3 sequence reads: CASSLTGEGNTIYF. The CDR3 coding sequence is TGTGCCAGCAGCCTAACGGGGGAGGGAAACACCATATATTTT.

This clonotype was recorded at least ten times. CDR3 amino acids: CASSQEVWDRVSYEQYF. The CDR3 nucleotides are TGTGCCAGCAGCCAAGAGGTCTGGGACAGAGTCTCCTACGAGCAGTACTTC. This chain uses TRBV14 with TRBJ2-7, with TRBD1 matching over 7 bases. The CDR3 is 17 residues long. The germline CDR1 and CDR2 sequences are SGHDN and FVKESK. With V trimmed by 0 bases and J by 0 bases, 8 bases remained unmatched. Full variable domain (rest looked up from reference TRBV14 and TRBJ2-7): EAGVTQFPSHSVIEKGQTVTLRCDPISGHDNLYWYRRVMGKEIKFLLHFVKESKQDESGMPNNRFLAERTGGTYSTLKVQPAELEDSGVYFCASSQEVWDRVSYEQYFGPGTRLTVT.

The chain employs TRBV29-1 and TRBJ1-5; D ambiguous. Trimming removed 6 bases from V and 4 bases from J, with 16 bases in between. CDR1 is SQVTM and CDR2 is ANQGSEA in the germline V gene. The CDR3 sequence is 14 residues long. CDR3 loop: CSVTTDSGNQPQHF. In DNA form, the CDR3 reads TGCAGCGTCACCACCGACTCGGGGAATCAGCCCCAGCATTTT.

V gene TRBV7-9 combines with J gene TRBJ2-7; D possibly uses TRBD1 or TRBD2 (5 bases each). V shed 8 bases and J shed 4 bases, with 12 bases lying between them. Germline assignment: CDR1 SEHNR and CDR2 FQNEAQ (reference sequence). The CDR3 runs to 12 residues. The CDR3 DNA reads TGTGCCAGCGGAAGAGGGACGTACGAGCAGTACTTC. This gives the protein CASGRGTYEQYF. Supplemented by reference TRBV7-9 and TRBJ2-7, the full variable domain reads DTGVSQNPRHKITKRGQNVTFRCDPISEHNRLYWYRQTLGQGPEFLTYFQNEAQLEKSRLLSDRFSAERPKGSFSTLEIQRTEQGDSAMYLCASGRGTYEQYFGPGTRLTVT.